The 14 T cell receptor beta chains presented below share a single source sample, sequenced in a study of T cells in localized non-small cell lung cancer. Clones were read by immunoSEQ multiplex PCR, and TCRdb kept only the in-frame ones, dropping some. The sample consists of under 50,000 clones, about 86% of them appearing once. The sequenced sample was PBMCs, obtained before any cancer treatment. Receptors originate from a man aged 40 to 69 with stage II lung adenocarcinoma.

CDR3 coding DNA: TGTGCCAGCAGCTCTTCCGTGGGGGGAGCCTACGAGCAGTACTTC. Protein product: CASSSSVGGAYEQYF. The V and J genes are TRBV13 and TRBJ2-7, with D possibly TRBD2 on 6 matching bases. There are 15 residues in the CDR3. Germline CDR1 reads PRHDT; CDR2 reads FYEKMQ (reference sequence). Trimming removed 4 bases at V and 2 bases at J, with 15 bases between.

This chain uses TRBV6-5 with TRBJ2-1; D is perhaps TRBD1 (6 bases). The CDR3 has 14 residues. V was cut by 6 bases and J by 1 base, with 10 bases left in between. The germline V gene encodes CDR1 MNHEY and CDR2 SVGAGI. In DNA form, the CDR3 reads TGTGCCAGCAGCCCAGGGGTGTCCTACAATGAGCAGTTCTTC. Translating it yields CASSPGVSYNEQFF.

The gene calls are TRBV30 and TRBJ1-4; 8 bases fit TRBD1. CDR3 length: 13 residues. Germline V CDR1 and CDR2: GTSNPN, SVGIG (reference sequence). The V gene end was trimmed by 8 bases and the J gene end by 4 bases; junction bases not matched to a gene: 6. CDR3 bases: TGTGCCGGGCTACAGGGGGTTAATGAAAAACTGTTTTTT. It encodes CAGLQGVNEKLFF.

The rearrangement uses TRBV20-1 and TRBJ2-1; maybe TRBD1 (5 bases). Between the trimmed V and J ends, which lost 1 base and 10 bases, there was a span of 8 bases. Germline V gene data show CDR1 as DFQATT and CDR2 as SNEGSKA (reference sequence). The CDR3 covers 11 residues. The CDR3 DNA reads TGCAGTGCTAGAGTCAGGGCCGAGCAGTTCTTC. Its translation is CSARVRAEQFF.

The chain couples TRBV10-3 to TRBJ2-2, with D possibly called TRBD1 or TRBD2 (5 bases each). The germline gives CDR1 ENHRY, CDR2 SYGVKD. Trimming stripped 8 bases from V and 0 bases from J, with 10 bases between. CDR3 size: 14 residues. CDR3 nucleotide sequence: TGTGCCATCGCCGGGACGGCGAACACCGGGGAGCTGTTTTTT. It codes for CAIAGTANTGELFF.

This clone was observed a single time. This rearrangement joins TRBV11-2 to TRBJ1-1; D is ambiguous. CDR1 SGHAT and CDR2 FQNNGV come from the germline V gene. CDR3 length equals 14 residues. V was cut by 0 bases and J by 11 bases, with 16 bases left in between. The chain's CDR3 is CASSLESYEVGAFF. CDR3 coding DNA: TGTGCCAGCAGCTTAGAGAGCTACGAGGTTGGGGCTTTCTTT.

The chain carries TRBV5-4 and TRBJ2-2; a possible D gene is TRBD1 (6 bases). CDR1 is SGHNT, CDR2 YYREEE, per germline (reference sequence). The CDR3 is made up of 14 amino acids. V lost 4 bases and J lost 8, with 15 bases in between. The CDR3: CASSPRPDRGELFF. The CDR3 bases are TGTGCCAGCAGCCCCCGGCCCGACAGGGGGGAGCTGTTTTTT.

This clone was recorded a few times. The J gene is TRBJ2-1, the V gene TRBV6-6; TRBD1 matches 12 bases. J was trimmed by 8 bases and V by 4 bases; bases with no gene match: 6. The CDR3 covers 15 residues. Germline V lookup: CDR1 MNHNY, CDR2 SVGAGI (reference sequence). The CDR3 bases are TGTGCCAGCAGTTGGGGGACAGGGGGCTTGGATGAGCAGTTCTTC. Protein product: CASSWGTGGLDEQFF.

The chain employs TRBV10-3 and TRBJ2-5; no clear D. Trimming removed 6 bases at V and 1 base at J, with 27 bases between. Germline assignment: CDR1 ENHRY and CDR2 SYGVKD. The CDR3 covers 19 residues. CDR3: CAISGPRVAPGPLQETQYF. As DNA, the CDR3 is TGTGCCATCAGCGGGCCTCGAGTCGCTCCCGGGCCCCTCCAAGAGACCCAGTACTTC.

The table lists this clone with a few counts. This chain joins TRBV7-8 and TRBJ2-1, with a tentative D call TRBD1 (5 bases). V was pared by 5 bases and J by 11 bases, with 16 bases between. CDR1 and CDR2 from the germline V gene are SGHVS and FQNEAQ. The CDR3 is made up of 13 amino acids. The DNA of the CDR3 is TGTGCCAGCAGCCTAGAAAGGGTGGGGCAGCAGTTCTTC. Its protein is CASSLERVGQQFF. The full variable domain, completed using reference TRBV7-8 and TRBJ2-1, is GAGVSQSPRYKVAKRGQDVALRCDPISGHVSLFWYQQALGQGPEFLTYFQNEAQLDKSGLPSDRFFAERPEGSVSTLKIQRTQQEDSAVYLCASSLERVGQQFFGPGTRLTVL.

This chain joins TRBV14 and TRBJ2-7; 8 bases are shared with TRBD2. The ends lost 4 bases at V and 2 bases at J; junction bases unmatched: 7. The V gene's germline CDR1 is SGHDN and CDR2 FVKESK. This CDR3 comprises 15 residues. The CDR3 coding sequence is TGTGCCAGCAGCCCCCTAGCGGGTTTAGCCTACGAGCAGTACTTC. Its protein is CASSPLAGLAYEQYF.

The chain is built from TRBV29-1 and TRBJ1-2; 9 bases are shared with TRBD1. Germline V gene data show CDR1 as SQVTM and CDR2 as ANQGSEA. V lost 6 bases, J lost 5 bases, and 7 bases stayed unmatched. This CDR3 region has 13 residues. The CDR3 sequence: CSVSLQGAYGYTF. CDR3 nucleotides: TGCAGCGTGAGTTTACAGGGGGCTTATGGCTACACCTTC.

The V gene is TRBV15, the J gene TRBJ1-5, with TRBD1 identical over 9 bases. The germline gives CDR1 LNHNV, CDR2 YYDKDF (reference sequence). This CDR3 has 21 amino acids. The V gene end was trimmed by 0 bases and the J gene end by 2 bases; junction bases not matched to a gene: 17. CDR3 loop: CATSRENLGQGLTMGNQPQHF. The CDR3 coding sequence is TGTGCCACCAGCAGAGAAAACCTGGGACAGGGCCTTACCATGGGCAATCAGCCCCAGCATTTT.

The chain recombines TRBV27 with TRBJ2-1, with TRBD2 matching 11 bases. The CDR3 is 15 amino acids. Germline V gene sequence: CDR1 MNHEY, CDR2 SMNVEV (reference sequence). V lost 5 bases to trimming and J lost 8 bases; unmatched junction nucleotides: 8. The CDR3 spells CASSIIAGGPHEQFF. The CDR3 DNA is TGTGCCAGCAGTATTATAGCGGGGGGGCCCCATGAGCAGTTCTTC.